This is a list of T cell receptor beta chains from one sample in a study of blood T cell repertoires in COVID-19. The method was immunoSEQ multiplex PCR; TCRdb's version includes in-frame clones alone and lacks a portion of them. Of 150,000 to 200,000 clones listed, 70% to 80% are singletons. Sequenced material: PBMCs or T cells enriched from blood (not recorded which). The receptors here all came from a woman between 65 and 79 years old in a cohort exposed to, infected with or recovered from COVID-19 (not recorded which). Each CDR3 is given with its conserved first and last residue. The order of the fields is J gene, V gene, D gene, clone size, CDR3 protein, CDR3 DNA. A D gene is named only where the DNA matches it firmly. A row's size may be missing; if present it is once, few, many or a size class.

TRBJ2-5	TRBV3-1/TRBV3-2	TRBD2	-	CASSEFGGTSGGQETQYF	TGTGCCAGCAGCGAATTTGGGGGGACTAGCGGGGGTCAAGAGACCCAGTACTTC
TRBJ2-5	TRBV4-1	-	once	CASSQDPLFATGETQYF	TGCGCCAGCAGCCAAGATCCGCTTTTCGCCACCGGAGAGACCCAGTACTTC
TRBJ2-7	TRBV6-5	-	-	CASSNEVRQYF	TGTGCCAGCAGTAACGAGGTGAGGCAGTACTTC
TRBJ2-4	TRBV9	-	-	CASSVGPLGEDIQYF	TGTGCCAGCAGCGTAGGTCCCTTGGGGGAGGACATTCAGTACTTC
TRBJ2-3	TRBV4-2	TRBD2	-	CASSQDLAGGYADTQYF	TGTGCCAGCAGCCAAGACCTAGCGGGAGGGTACGCAGATACGCAGTATTTT
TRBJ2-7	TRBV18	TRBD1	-	CASSPGQLYEQYF	TGTGCCAGCTCACCGGGACAGCTTTACGAGCAGTACTTC
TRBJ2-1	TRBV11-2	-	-	CASSLRTKTDHNEQFF	TGTGCCAGCAGCCTCCGCACAAAGACAGACCACAATGAGCAGTTCTTC
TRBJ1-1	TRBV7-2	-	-	CASSQQGNTEAFF	TGTGCCAGCAGCCAACAGGGGAACACTGAAGCTTTCTTT
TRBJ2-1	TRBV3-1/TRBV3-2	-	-	CASSGAGGRVF	TGTGCCAGCAGCGGGGCTGGAGGGAGAGTCTTC
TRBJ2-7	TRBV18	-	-	CASSPGTSGVEQYF	TGTGCCAGCTCGCCCGGGACATCTGGTGTCGAGCAGTACTTC
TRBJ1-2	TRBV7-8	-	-	CASSLDRVGYTF	TGTGCCAGCAGCTTAGACAGGGTCGGCTACACCTTC
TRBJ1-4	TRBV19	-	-	CASSSGEKLFF	TGTGCCAGTAGTTCGGGGGAAAAACTGTTTTTT
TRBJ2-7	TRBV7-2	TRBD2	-	CASSLQALAGSHEQYF	TGTGCCAGCAGCTTGCAGGCCCTAGCGGGATCTCACGAGCAGTACTTC
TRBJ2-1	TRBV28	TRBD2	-	CASSRLLAVATYNEQFF	TGTGCCAGCAGCCGACTACTAGCGGTGGCTACCTACAATGAGCAGTTCTTC
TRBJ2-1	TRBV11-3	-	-	CASSLSYKSGSGVYEQFF	TGTGCCAGCAGCTTATCTTATAAATCGGGGTCGGGGGTGTATGAGCAGTTCTTC
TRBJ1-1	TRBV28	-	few	CASSRGQNTEAFF	TGTGCCAGCAGTCGGGGACAGAACACTGAAGCTTTCTTT
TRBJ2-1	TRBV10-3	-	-	CAISAVDSRSSYNEQFF	TGTGCCATCAGCGCCGTGGACTCCCGGAGCTCCTACAATGAGCAGTTCTTC
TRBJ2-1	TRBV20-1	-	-	CSARGGNEQFF	TGCAGTGCTAGGGGGGGCAATGAGCAGTTCTTC
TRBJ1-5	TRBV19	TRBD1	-	CASSDRGGQPQHF	TGTGCCAGTAGTGACAGGGGAGGTCAGCCCCAGCATTTT
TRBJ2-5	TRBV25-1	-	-	CASSDREAQETQYF	TGTGCCAGCAGTGACAGGGAGGCGCAAGAGACCCAGTACTTC
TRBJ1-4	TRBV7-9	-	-	CASSLLGFNEKLFF	TGTGCCAGCAGCTTGCTAGGTTTTAATGAAAAACTGTTTTTT
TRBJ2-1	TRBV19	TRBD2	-	CATGLAGVVDEQFF	TGTGCCACGGGACTAGCGGGAGTAGTGGATGAGCAGTTCTTC
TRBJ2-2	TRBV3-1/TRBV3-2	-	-	CASSQAPWSVTGELFF	TGTGCCAGCAGCCAAGCACCGTGGAGCGTCACCGGGGAGCTGTTTTTT
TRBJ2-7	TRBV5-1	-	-	CASSLGQESSYEQYF	TGCGCCAGCAGCTTGGGACAGGAGAGCTCCTACGAGCAGTACTTC
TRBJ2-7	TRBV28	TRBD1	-	CASSDVPANRGYEQYF	TGTGCCAGCAGCGACGTCCCGGCAAACAGGGGCTACGAGCAGTACTTC
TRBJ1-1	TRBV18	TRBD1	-	CASSPVTGRAEAFF	TGTGCCAGCTCACCCGTGACAGGGCGCGCTGAAGCTTTCTTT
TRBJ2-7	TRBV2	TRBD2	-	CASSGVGGGYEQYF	TGTGCCAGCAGTGGTGTAGGCGGGGGGTACGAGCAGTACTTC
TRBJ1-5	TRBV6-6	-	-	CASSYSRVVSNQPQHF	TGTGCCAGCAGTTACAGCAGGGTGGTTAGCAATCAGCCCCAGCATTTT
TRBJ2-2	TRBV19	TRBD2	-	CASRRGGLAGVFTGELFF	TGTGCCAGTAGACGAGGCGGTCTAGCGGGAGTATTCACCGGGGAGCTGTTTTTT
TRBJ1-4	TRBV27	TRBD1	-	CASSPGQGWEKLFF	TGTGCCAGCAGTCCCGGACAGGGCTGGGAAAAACTGTTTTTT
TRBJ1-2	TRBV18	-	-	CASSANRDDGYTF	TGTGCCAGCTCAGCCAACAGGGACGATGGCTACACCTTC
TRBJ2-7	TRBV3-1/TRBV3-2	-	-	CASSQDRRTVSSYEQYF	TGTGCCAGCAGCCAAGATCGTAGGACAGTGAGCTCCTACGAGCAGTACTTC
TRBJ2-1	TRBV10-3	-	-	CAISVRDNNEQFF	TGTGCCATCAGTGTCCGGGACAACAATGAGCAGTTCTTC
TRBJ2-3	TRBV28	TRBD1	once	CASSPLPSTGVDTQYF	TGTGCCAGCAGCCCGCTGCCTTCGACAGGGGTGGATACGCAGTATTTT
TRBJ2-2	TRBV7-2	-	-	CASTRNRVGTGELFF	TGTGCCAGCACCCGAAACAGGGTCGGCACCGGGGAGCTGTTTTTT
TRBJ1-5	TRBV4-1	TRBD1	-	CASSPFLGQGGHQPQHF	TGCGCCAGCAGCCCTTTCCTTGGACAGGGAGGGCATCAGCCCCAGCATTTT
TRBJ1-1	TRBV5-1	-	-	CASSLGQGRAEAFF	TGCGCCAGCAGCTTGGGTCAGGGGCGGGCTGAAGCTTTCTTT
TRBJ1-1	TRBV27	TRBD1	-	CASRHSGTGYNEAFF	TGTGCCAGCAGACATTCCGGGACAGGGTATAATGAAGCTTTCTTT
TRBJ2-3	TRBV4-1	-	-	CASSQDGSGIDTQYF	TGCGCCAGCAGCCAAGATGGGAGTGGGATCGATACGCAGTATTTT
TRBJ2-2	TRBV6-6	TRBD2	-	CAGTTQGGTGELFF	TGTGCCGGCACCACGCAGGGAGGGACCGGGGAGCTGTTTTTT
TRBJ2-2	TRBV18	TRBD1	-	CASSIDRGPGELFF	TGTGCCAGCTCAATCGACAGGGGGCCCGGGGAGCTGTTTTTT
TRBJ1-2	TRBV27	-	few	CASSKTLTGGYTF	TGTGCCAGCAGCAAAACCCTGACGGGTGGCTACACCTTC
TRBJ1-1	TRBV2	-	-	CASRWDTRGTEAFF	TGTGCCAGCCGATGGGACACCCGTGGTACTGAAGCTTTCTTT
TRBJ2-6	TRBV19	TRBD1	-	CASSKYSTGTLAGANVLTF	TGTGCCAGTAGTAAATACTCGACAGGGACACTTGCTGGGGCCAACGTCCTGACTTTC
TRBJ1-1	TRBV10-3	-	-	CAISGGGMNTEAFF	TGTGCCATCAGTGGAGGGGGTATGAACACTGAAGCTTTCTTT
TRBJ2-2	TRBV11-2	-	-	CASSLAGTGELFF	TGTGCCAGCAGCTTAGCAGGCACCGGGGAGCTGTTTTTT
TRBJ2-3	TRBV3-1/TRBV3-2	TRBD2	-	CASSQVAGAGDTQYF	TGTGCCAGCAGCCAAGTAGCGGGAGCGGGGGATACGCAGTATTTT
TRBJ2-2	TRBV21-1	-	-	CASSKARGQGCSLASGELFF	TGTGCCAGCAGCAAAGCTAGAGGACAGGGATGCTCTTTGGCATCCGGGGAGCTGTTTTTT
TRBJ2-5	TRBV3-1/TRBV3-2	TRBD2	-	CASSLGLIAGGLQETQYF	TGTGCCAGCAGCCTAGGGCTCATAGCGGGAGGCCTCCAAGAGACCCAGTACTTC
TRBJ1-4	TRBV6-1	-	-	CASSEQGRDEKLFF	TGTGCCAGCAGTGAACAGGGGCGTGATGAAAAACTGTTTTTT
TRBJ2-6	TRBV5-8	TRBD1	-	CASSLWTGGNSGANVLTF	TGTGCCAGCAGTCTATGGACAGGGGGGAACTCTGGGGCCAACGTCCTGACTTTC
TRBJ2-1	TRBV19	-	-	CASPGLTNEQFF	TGTGCCAGCCCCGGTCTCACCAATGAGCAGTTCTTC
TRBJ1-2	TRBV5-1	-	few	CASSLGVGGDYGYTF	TGCGCCAGCAGTCTTGGAGTAGGGGGAGACTATGGCTACACCTTC
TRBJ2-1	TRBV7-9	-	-	CASSFTRGNEQFF	TGTGCCAGCAGCTTTACAAGGGGGAATGAGCAGTTCTTC
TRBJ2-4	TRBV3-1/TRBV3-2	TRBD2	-	CASSSPRLAGIQYF	TGTGCCAGCAGCTCCCCCAGACTAGCAGGCATTCAGTACTTC
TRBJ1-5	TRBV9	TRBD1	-	CASSGQGQGGWPQHF	TGTGCCAGCAGCGGACAGGGACAGGGAGGGTGGCCCCAGCATTTT
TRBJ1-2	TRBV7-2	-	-	CASSLRGGEGYTF	TGTGCCAGCAGCTTACGGGGGGGTGAAGGCTACACCTTC
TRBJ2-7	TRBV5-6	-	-	CASTDLRQSAYEQYF	TGTGCCAGCACCGACCTCCGACAGTCAGCCTACGAGCAGTACTTC
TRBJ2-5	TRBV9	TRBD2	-	CASSVAPLAGAYQETQYF	TGTGCCAGCAGCGTAGCCCCCTTAGCGGGAGCCTACCAAGAGACCCAGTACTTC
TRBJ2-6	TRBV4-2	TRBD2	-	CASSPSVRLAGDSGANVLTF	TGTGCCAGCAGCCCCTCAGTCCGACTAGCGGGGGACTCTGGGGCCAACGTCCTGACTTTC